The sequence of this TCR beta chain was determined in a study of cytomegalovirus exposure and HLA in healthy donors. Of note for this clone: Antigen specificity is unknown.

V lost 3 bases, J lost 6 bases, and 11 bases lay in between. The CDR3 extends over 13 amino acids. Germline values: CDR1 LNHDA, CDR2 SQIVND (reference sequence). Study-wide findings and caveats: With later analysis, a missense DCLRE1C variant became linked to TCR beta V- and J-gene trimming. Earlier results showed most TCR beta V segments being productive about 90% or about 30% of the time. Whilst most TCR sequences proved rare, a subset of public TCRs occurred across many donors.

With 60 Vbeta and 13 Jbeta primers, the PCR was carried out. Clones were sequenced by immunoSEQ multiplex PCR, and TCRdb holds only the in-frame ones, with some missing. The sample holds about 50,000 clones. The TCR sequence derives from a woman in her forties in good health and CMV-seronegative. Source material: PBMCs. V is TRBV19 and J is TRBJ1-2, with no clear D. The CDR3 protein is CASSIDWQNGYTF. CDR3 sequence (DNA): TGTGCCAGTAGTATTGACTGGCAGAATGGCTACACCTTC.